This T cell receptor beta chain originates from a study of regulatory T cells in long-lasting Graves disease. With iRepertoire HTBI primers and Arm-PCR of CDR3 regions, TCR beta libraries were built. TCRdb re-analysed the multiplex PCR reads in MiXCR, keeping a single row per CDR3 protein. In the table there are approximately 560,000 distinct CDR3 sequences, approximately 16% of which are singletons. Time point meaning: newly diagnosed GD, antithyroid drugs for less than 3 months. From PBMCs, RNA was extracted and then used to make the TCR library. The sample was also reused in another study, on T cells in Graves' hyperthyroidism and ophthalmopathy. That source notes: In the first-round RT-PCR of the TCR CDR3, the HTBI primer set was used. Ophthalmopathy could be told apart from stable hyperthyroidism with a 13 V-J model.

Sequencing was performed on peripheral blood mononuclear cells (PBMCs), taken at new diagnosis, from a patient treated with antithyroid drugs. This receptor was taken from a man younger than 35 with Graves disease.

The CDR3 protein is CASSGGAFPEKLFF. For the CDR3, the DNA is TGTGCCAGCAGCGGGGGCGCCTTTCCTGAAAAACTGTTTTTT. This sequence joins TRBV7-2 and TRBJ1-4, with a weak D call TRBD1 (6 bases). Germline V lookup: CDR1 SGHTA, CDR2 FQGNSA. The CDR3 spans 14 residues. The germline V and J ends were trimmed by 5 bases and 7 bases, with 14 bases remaining between them.